A single sample is the source of the 23 T cell receptor beta chains below, sequenced in a study of blood T cell repertoires in COVID-19. Profiled with immunoSEQ multiplex PCR; TCRdb holds only in-frame clones, not every one. The sample records 350,000 to 400,000 clones, roughly 92% being singletons. The sequenced sample was PBMCs or T cells enriched from blood (not recorded which). Receptors originate from a woman in her forties who had been exposed to COVID-19.

The chain has TRBV19 and TRBJ1-1; D perhaps matches TRBD1 (5 bases). V shed 8 bases and J shed 1 base, with 14 bases lying between them. CDR1 is LNHDA, CDR2 SQIVND, per germline (reference sequence). This CDR3 region has 14 residues. The CDR3 here is CASLFQGGNTEAFF. For the CDR3, the DNA is TGTGCCAGTCTCTTTCAGGGAGGGAACACTGAAGCTTTCTTT.

The V gene is TRBV24-1, the J gene TRBJ2-5; TRBD2 is a possible D gene (5 bases). Per the germline V gene, CDR1 is KGHDR and CDR2 is SFDVKD. Trimming left V 3 bases short and J 0 bases short, with 10 bases between. CDR3 size: 15 residues. The CDR3 DNA sequence: TGTGCCACCAGTGATCCCGGGGAAAACCAAGAGACCCAGTACTTC. It translates to CATSDPGENQETQYF.

The chain links TRBV10-3 to TRBJ2-7; D possibly corresponds to TRBD1 (7 bases). This CDR3 contains 15 residues. V shed 0 bases and J shed 0 bases, with 9 bases lying between them. The V gene's germline CDR1 is ENHRY and CDR2 SYGVKD. CDR3 bases: TGTGCCATCAGTGAGTCGGAGGGGGCCTCCTACGAGCAGTACTTC. This codes for CAISESEGASYEQYF.

This chain links TRBV10-3 with TRBJ1-1; D unresolved. There are 12 residues in the CDR3. The V gene's germline CDR1 is ENHRY and CDR2 SYGVKD. V gave up 8 bases and J gave up 2 bases, with 9 bases separating them. CDR3 amino acids: CAIGPSNTEAFF. In DNA, the CDR3 is TGTGCCATCGGGCCTTCTAACACTGAAGCTTTCTTT.

The chain carries TRBV7-8 and TRBJ2-5; the match to TRBD2 covers 13 bases. In germline, CDR1 is SGHVS, CDR2 FQNEAQ. The V gene end was trimmed by 3 bases and the J gene end by 2 bases; junction bases not matched to a gene: 6. This CDR3 region has 17 residues. In DNA, the CDR3 is TGTGCCAGCAGCTTGGGACTAGCGGGGCTAGCTCAAGAGACCCAGTACTTC. This gives the protein CASSLGLAGLAQETQYF.

CDR3 bases: TGTGCCAGTAGTAAGCGGCCGACCTTCTCAGCTAACTATGGCTACACCTTC. Its translation: CASSKRPTFSANYGYTF. The genes are TRBV19 and TRBJ1-2; D uncertain. The V and J ends lost 4 bases and 0 bases respectively, with 18 bases between them. CDR3 length: 17 residues. Germline CDR1 LNHDA, CDR2 SQIVND (reference sequence).

CDR3 amino acids: CASKKQGNSNQPQHF. CDR3 bases: TGTGCCAGCAAAAAACAGGGGAATAGCAATCAGCCCCAGCATTTT. This sequence joins TRBV2 and TRBJ1-5; 7 bases are a match to TRBD1. The germline gives CDR1 SNHLY, CDR2 FYNNEI. The CDR3 covers 15 residues. V lost 7 bases to trimming and J lost 0 bases; unmatched junction nucleotides: 6.

The rearrangement joins TRBV7-2 to TRBJ1-1; D might be TRBD1 (5 bases). The germline V gene has CDR1 SGHTA and CDR2 FQGNSA. This CDR3 spans 16 amino acids. Between the trimmed V and J ends, which lost 1 base and 1 base, there was a span of 13 bases. DNA of the CDR3: TGTGCCAGCAGCTTAGGGGGCTTACTCAGGAACACTGAAGCTTTCTTT. Amino acids: CASSLGGLLRNTEAFF.

V is TRBV5-6 and J is TRBJ1-4, with D perhaps TRBD1 (5 bases). The CDR3 runs 14 residues. Trimming removed 2 bases from V and 8 bases from J, with 13 bases in between. Germline CDR1 and CDR2: SGHDT and YYEEEE. The CDR3 nucleotides are TGTGCCAGCAGCTTCCCCAGGGTAGGAGAAAAACTGTTTTTT. It is translated as CASSFPRVGEKLFF.

This clone has a single count. The rearrangement uses TRBV3-1 (or the pseudogene TRBV3-2) and TRBJ1-2, with 10 bases identical to TRBD1. Per germline, CDR1 LGHDT and CDR2 YNNKEL (reference sequence). The CDR3 spans 16 residues. V shed 1 base and J 5 bases; nucleotides not matched to a gene: 7. CDR3 sequence reads: CASSQASRDRGYGYTF. CDR3 in DNA: TGTGCCAGCAGCCAAGCAAGCCGGGACAGGGGTTATGGCTACACCTTC.

The V and J genes are TRBV11-3 and TRBJ2-5; the D gene is possibly TRBD2 (5 bases). Trimming shortened V by 5 bases and J by 2 bases, and 15 bases separated the two germline ends. CDR3 length: 15 amino acids. Germline CDR1 and CDR2: SGHNT and YENEEA. The CDR3 region has the DNA TGTGCCAGCAGCCTACGAGAGCGGATGCAAGAGACCCAGTACTTC. Translated: CASSLRERMQETQYF.

The J gene is TRBJ2-7, the V gene TRBV27, with D maybe TRBD2 (5 bases). Germline-derived CDR1 and CDR2 are MNHEY and SMNVEV (reference sequence). V lost 5 bases, J lost 2 bases, and 13 bases lay in between. The CDR3 is made up of 14 amino acids. The CDR3 nucleotides read TGTGCCAGCAGTCCTCGACCGGGAACCTACGAGCAGTACTTC. Encoded protein: CASSPRPGTYEQYF.

The V call is TRBV27, the J call TRBJ1-2; perhaps TRBD1 as D (6 bases). Germline CDR1 and CDR2: MNHEY and SMNVEV (reference sequence). This CDR3 has 14 residues. Trimming pared 4 bases from V and 4 bases from J, leaving 13 bases between. The CDR3 sequence: CASSSLQGPYGYTF. The CDR3 nucleotides are TGTGCCAGCAGTTCCCTACAGGGACCCTATGGCTACACCTTC.

The V and J genes are TRBV6-5 and TRBJ2-3; 9 bases align to TRBD1. From germline, CDR1 is MNHEY and CDR2 SVGAGI. The CDR3 consists of 15 residues. V shed 5 bases and J 4 bases; nucleotides not matched to a gene: 7. The CDR3 loop reads CASSRGGQGADTQYF. CDR3 DNA sequence: TGTGCCAGCAGTAGGGGGGGACAGGGAGCAGATACGCAGTATTTT.

This clone appeared a single time. Different DNA sequences within this sample yield the same CDR3. The chain carries TRBV19 and TRBJ1-5; D is uncertain. Trimming removed 3 bases from V and 6 bases from J, with 9 bases in between. CDR3 size: 13 residues. Per the germline V gene, CDR1 is LNHDA and CDR2 is SQIVND (reference sequence). The CDR3 protein is CASSIQGGQPQHF. CDR3 nucleotides: TGTGCCAGTAGTATCCAAGGAGGTCAGCCCCAGCATTTT. The variable domain in full, completed from reference TRBV19 and TRBJ1-5, reads DGGITQSPKYLFRKEGQNVTLSCEQNLNHDAMYWYRQDPGQGLRLIYYSQIVNDFQKGDIAEGYSVSREKKESFPLTVTSAQKNPTAFYLCASSIQGGQPQHFGDGTRLSIL.

This chain links TRBV2 with TRBJ2-5; 8 bases match TRBD1. Losses at the gene ends were 8 bases for V and 2 bases for J; bases not matched to a gene: 7. The CDR3 runs to 14 residues. Germline V gene lookup returns CDR1 SNHLY and CDR2 FYNNEI. In nucleotides, the CDR3 is TGTGCCAGCGGGCAGGGGGCACTGCAAGAGACCCAGTACTTC. Encoded protein: CASGQGALQETQYF. The variable domain in full, completed from reference TRBV2 and TRBJ2-5, reads EPEVTQTPSHQVTQMGQEVILRCVPISNHLYFYWYRQILGQKVEFLVSFYNNEISEKSEIFDDQFSVERPDGSNFTLKIRSTKLEDSAMYFCASGQGALQETQYFGPGTRLLVL.

V is TRBV7-9 and J is TRBJ1-1; D is unclear. The V gene's germline CDR1 is SEHNR and CDR2 FQNEAQ (reference sequence). V was pared by 5 bases and J by 4 bases, with 14 bases between. CDR3 size: 14 residues. Here the CDR3 DNA reads TGTGCCAGCAGCCTTACTTCCCCTGGCACTGAAGCTTTCTTT. Amino acid sequence: CASSLTSPGTEAFF.

The genes are TRBV30 and TRBJ2-7, with a weak D call TRBD2 (6 bases). Germline CDR1 and CDR2: GTSNPN and SVGIG (reference sequence). The V gene lost 3 bases and the J gene lost 2 bases, with 20 bases spanning the gap. CDR3 size: 16 residues. The CDR3 DNA sequence: TGTGCCTGGAGCCTTTTTAGCGGACCTAGGGCCTACGAGCAGTACTTC. It yields the protein CAWSLFSGPRAYEQYF.

The count of this clone is one. V is TRBV24-1 and J is TRBJ2-3, with 7 bases matching TRBD2. CDR3 length: 14 amino acids. Germline CDR1 reads KGHDR; CDR2 reads SFDVKD. J was trimmed by 2 bases and V by 6 bases; bases with no gene match: 4. This chain's CDR3 is CATSPGLNTDTQYF. CDR3 sequence (DNA): TGTGCCACCAGTCCGGGACTAAACACAGATACGCAGTATTTT.

V usage is TRBV19 and J usage is TRBJ2-1; 9 bases agree with TRBD2. This CDR3 is built from 14 residues. The germline V gene has CDR1 LNHDA and CDR2 SQIVND (reference sequence). After removal of 3 bases from V and 9 bases from J, the junction contained 6 bases not matched to a gene. Here the CDR3 reads CASSIGGRVPEQFF. CDR3 nucleotide sequence: TGTGCCAGTAGTATCGGCGGGAGGGTTCCTGAGCAGTTCTTC.

The J gene is TRBJ1-2, the V gene TRBV7-9; 9 bases line up with TRBD1. This CDR3 contains 18 residues. The V gene end was trimmed by 5 bases and the J gene end by 4 bases; junction bases not matched to a gene: 17. Germline CDR1 reads SEHNR; CDR2 reads FQNEAQ (reference sequence). CDR3 residues: CASSRGPTGDRAPYGYTF. CDR3 nucleotides: TGTGCCAGCAGCCGCGGTCCTACTGGGGACAGGGCCCCCTATGGCTACACCTTC.

This clone was recorded only once. This chain links TRBV3-1 (or the pseudogene TRBV3-2) with TRBJ2-2, with D unclear. Looked up from germline, CDR1 is LGHDT and CDR2 is YNNKEL (reference sequence). The CDR3 has 17 amino acids. The V and J ends lost 0 bases and 1 base respectively, with 12 bases between them. CDR3 nucleotides: TGTGCCAGCAGCCAAGATATTCCAAGCGTGAACACCGGGGAGCTGTTTTTT. Protein product: CASSQDIPSVNTGELFF.

The chain couples TRBV19 to TRBJ1-2; unclear D gene. The CDR3 covers 14 residues. V was pared by 3 bases and J by 1 base, with 9 bases between. The germline CDR1 and CDR2 sequences are LNHDA and SQIVND (reference sequence). CDR3 loop: CASSIGGHNYGYTF. The CDR3 coding sequence is TGTGCCAGTAGTATTGGAGGGCATAACTATGGCTACACCTTC.